The T cell receptor beta chain described here comes from a study of human T cells and chemical hapten exposure. Study overall: Weekly scalp doses of diphenylcyclopropenone were given to patients during the approximately 23-week study.

With 0 bases removed from V and 3 bases from J, the gap between germline ends came to 11 bases. Germline values: CDR1 ENHRY, CDR2 SYGVKD. The CDR3 is made up of 15 amino acids. The time point here: patch test 2, 6 weeks after DPC sensitization. Documented treatment: therapeutic diphenylcyclopropenone sensitization with weekly scalp DPC. Extraction of total RNA was performed on unfractionated whole blood. For the library, individual cDNA molecules each received unique molecular identifiers. TCRdb reanalysed the RACE reads using MiXCR and keeps one entry per CDR3 protein. The repertoire holds about 380,000 distinct CDR3 sequences, with about 6% as singletons. With regard to this clonotype: Its target is unknown.

Study-level points and caveats: TCRs whose frequency exceeded 1 in 1000 remained the same following DPC sensitization.

Sequencing was performed on whole blood, taken in connection with sensitization to the hapten diphenylcyclopropenone (DPC). The clonotype was recovered from a woman younger than 35 with alopecia areata. Some clones in this sample may be carry-over from other donors' samples. This chain links TRBV10-3 with TRBJ2-5; D may correspond to TRBD1 or TRBD2 (5 bases each). The DNA for the CDR3 is TGTGCCATCAGTGAGTCCCGGGGCCCGGAAGAGACCCAGTACTTC. Amino acids: CAISESRGPEETQYF.